The 23 T cell receptor beta chains reported below all come from one sample, sequenced in a study of blood T cells in healthy people across ages. Primers used in a second PCR of about 6 to 11 cycles were a sample-barcoded 5' primer and a J-beta primer mix. TCRdb passed the 5' RACE reads through MiXCR, listing each CDR3 protein once. This table has about 1,400,000 distinct CDR3 sequences, approximately 60% appearing once. The sample comprised blood. The receptors shown here come from a young man in good health.

This chain joins TRBV29-1 and TRBJ1-1, with D unresolved. The germline gives CDR1 SQVTM, CDR2 ANQGSEA. Deletions cut 3 bases from V and 3 bases from J, with 5 bases between. The CDR3 is 11 residues long. CDR3 DNA: TGCAGCGTTGATTTGGACACTGAAGCTTTCTTT. Translation gives CSVDLDTEAFF.

The chain joins TRBV28 to TRBJ2-7; D gene ambiguous. V lost 9 bases, J lost 3 bases, and 15 bases lay in between. This CDR3 is built from 13 residues. CDR1 and CDR2 (germline): MDHEN, SYDVKM. The DNA of the CDR3 is TGTGCCAGTCGAAGCTGGGCAAGCTACGAGCAGTACTTC. Amino acid sequence: CASRSWASYEQYF.

The gene calls are TRBV20-1 and TRBJ2-7, with 10 nucleotides matching TRBD2. The CDR3 is made up of 15 amino acids. With V trimmed by 2 bases and J by 2 bases, 6 bases remained unmatched. Per the germline V gene, CDR1 is DFQATT and CDR2 is SNEGSKA (reference sequence). CDR3 sequence (DNA): TGCAGTGCTAGAACCTACCTAGCGGGGGCCTACGAGCAGTACTTC. Amino acids: CSARTYLAGAYEQYF.

The chain recombines TRBV21-1 with TRBJ2-4. TRBV21-1 is deemed a pseudogene. This CDR3 is built from 15 residues. The CDR3 nucleotides are TGTGCCAGCAGCAAAGGCGAACAGATCAAAAACATTCAGTACTTC. Translated: CASSKGEQIKNIQYF.

The rearrangement uses TRBV29-1 and TRBJ2-6; D might be TRBD2 (6 bases). CDR1 is SQVTM and CDR2 is ANQGSEA in the germline V gene. Trimming shortened V by 5 bases and J by 2 bases, and 16 bases separated the two germline ends. The CDR3 is 16 residues long. The CDR3 coding sequence is TGCAGCGTTCAGGGACTCCCGAATCCTGGGGCCAACGTCCTGACTTTC. Protein sequence: CSVQGLPNPGANVLTF. Full variable domain (remainder filled in from reference TRBV29-1 and TRBJ2-6): SAVISQKPSRDICQRGTSLTIQCQVDSQVTMMFWYRQQPGQSLTLIATANQGSEATYESGFVIDKFPISRPNLTFSTLTVSNMSPEDSSIYLCSVQGLPNPGANVLTFGAGSRLTVL.

This clonotype has only a few counts. The rearrangement uses TRBV9 and TRBJ2-3; D ambiguous. V was clipped by 3 bases and J by 1 base, with 18 bases between them. Germline CDR1 and CDR2: SGDLS and YYNGEE. The CDR3 covers 17 residues. In DNA, the CDR3 is TGTGCCAGCAGCGACCCCGGGCTTAATGGCGGCACAGATACGCAGTATTTT. Translated: CASSDPGLNGGTDTQYF.

The chain has TRBV12-3 or TRBV12-4 and TRBJ1-2; TRBD1 agrees at 10 bases. J lost 2 bases, V lost 5 bases, and 8 bases had no gene match. The CDR3 totals 16 residues. CDR3 nucleotides: TGTGCCAGCAGTGACCATATGGGACAGGGGAACTATGGCTACACCTTC. It is translated as CASSDHMGQGNYGYTF.

The chain is built from TRBV6-5 and TRBJ2-7; TRBD1 agrees at 8 bases. V lost 5 bases and J lost 6; bases outside the gene matches: 3. This CDR3 has 12 amino acids. Germline assignment: CDR1 MNHEY and CDR2 SVGAGI. DNA for the CDR3: TGTGCCAGCAGTGGACAGGGTAGCGAGCAGTACTTC. Encoded protein: CASSGQGSEQYF.

This chain connects TRBV6-1 to TRBJ2-3, with D hard to call. V lost 1 base and J lost 1, with 15 bases in between. The CDR3 has 17 amino acids. The germline V gene encodes CDR1 MNHNS and CDR2 SASEGT. The CDR3 DNA follows: TGTGCCAGCAGTGAAGGGTTCCCCGAGTTTGGCACAGATACGCAGTATTTT. Translation: CASSEGFPEFGTDTQYF.

The rearrangement joins TRBV4-1 to TRBJ1-1; D remains ambiguous. CDR3 length: 12 amino acids. The germline V gene has CDR1 MGHRA and CDR2 YSYEKL. Trimming removed 1 base at V and 7 bases at J, with 7 bases between. In DNA, the CDR3 is TGCGCCAGCAGCCAAGGGGCTAATGAAGCTTTCTTT. Translation: CASSQGANEAFF.

This chain joins TRBV5-1 and TRBJ2-3; TRBD2 matches at 7 bases. Trimming cost V 0 bases and J 1 base; bases outside gene matches: 11. The CDR3 contains 18 residues. Germline V CDR1 and CDR2: SGHRS, YFSETQ. CDR3 residues: CASSLVPSGSTGTDTQYF. In DNA, the CDR3 is TGCGCCAGCAGCTTGGTGCCTAGCGGAAGTACTGGCACAGATACGCAGTATTTT.

The rearrangement uses TRBV29-1 and TRBJ1-2, with D tentatively TRBD1 (6 bases). This CDR3 contains 12 residues. Trimming removed 7 bases from V and 4 bases from J, with 13 bases in between. From germline, CDR1 is SQVTM and CDR2 ANQGSEA. CDR3 sequence reads: CSDNRAPYGYTF. The CDR3 nucleotides are TGCAGCGACAACAGGGCGCCCTATGGCTACACCTTC.

V is TRBV29-1 and J is TRBJ2-7, with a weak D call TRBD1 (6 bases). Trimming left V 5 bases short and J 4 bases short, with 15 bases between. The germline gives CDR1 SQVTM, CDR2 ANQGSEA. This CDR3 is 13 amino acids long. CDR3 region: CSVPGQGIYEQYF. In DNA form, the CDR3 reads TGCAGCGTTCCTGGGCAGGGGATTTACGAGCAGTACTTC.

This chain links TRBV13 with TRBJ2-4, with a possible D match to TRBD2 (6 bases). The J call may be faulty, since TRBJ2-7 better matches the DNA end. Germline lookup yields CDR1 PRHDT and CDR2 FYEKMQ (reference sequence). This CDR3 is built from 15 residues. This chain's CDR3 is CASSFRETSPYEQYF. In DNA, the CDR3 is TGTGCCAGCAGCTTTCGTGAGACTAGTCCATACGAGCAGTACTTC.

The chain employs TRBV12-3 or TRBV12-4 and TRBJ1-6; 8 bases line up with TRBD1. V gave up 5 bases and J gave up 7 bases; unmatched junction bases: 10. The CDR3 is 16 amino acids. The CDR3: CASSLGTGSDNSPLHF. In DNA, the CDR3 is TGTGCCAGCAGTCTCGGGACAGGTAGTGACAATTCACCCCTCCACTTT.

The V call is TRBV7-9, the J call TRBJ2-6, with D hard to call. The V end was cut by 1 base, the J end by 1 base, with 17 bases between. The CDR3 is 19 residues long. Germline values: CDR1 SEHNR, CDR2 FQNEAQ (reference sequence). For the CDR3, the DNA is TGTGCCAGCAGCTTAGAGGTCAGACTTGGTGCTTCTGGGGCCAACGTCCTGACTTTC. Translating gives CASSLEVRLGASGANVLTF. Based on the CDR3 plus reference TRBV7-9 and TRBJ2-6, the full variable domain is DTGVSQNPRHKITKRGQNVTFRCDPISEHNRLYWYRQTLGQGPEFLTYFQNEAQLEKSRLLSDRFSAERPKGSFSTLEIQRTEQGDSAMYLCASSLEVRLGASGANVLTFGAGSRLTVL.

This clonotype occurred once. The V call is TRBV7-2, the J call TRBJ2-2, with TRBD2 matching 7 bases. Germline CDR1 is SGHTA and CDR2 is FQGNSA. The CDR3 is made up of 15 amino acids. The ends lost 1 base at V and 6 bases at J; junction bases unmatched: 5. CDR3 nucleotides: TGTGCCAGCAGCTTAGGATCAGGGAGGGCCGGGGAGCTGTTTTTT. Encoded protein: CASSLGSGRAGELFF. The full variable domain, in which reference TRBV7-2 and TRBJ2-2 provide the parts outside the CDR3, is GAGVSQSPSNKVTEKGKDVELRCDPISGHTALYWYRQSLGQGLEFLIYFQGNSAPDKSGLPSDRFSAERTGGSVSTLTIQRTQQEDSAVYLCASSLGSGRAGELFFGEGSRLTVL.

The chain is built from TRBV7-2 and TRBJ1-1; no clear D. The germline V gene encodes CDR1 SGHTA and CDR2 FQGNSA. Trimming took off 5 bases at V and 2 bases at J, with 15 bases between the two ends. This CDR3 region has 15 residues. Here the CDR3 DNA reads TGTGCCAGCAGCATCGGCCAGGCCCACAACACTGAAGCTTTCTTT. It translates to CASSIGQAHNTEAFF. The full variable domain, its missing parts supplied by reference TRBV7-2 and TRBJ1-1, is GAGVSQSPSNKVTEKGKDVELRCDPISGHTALYWYRQSLGQGLEFLIYFQGNSAPDKSGLPSDRFSAERTGGSVSTLTIQRTQQEDSAVYLCASSIGQAHNTEAFFGQGTRLTVV.

This clonotype was seen just once. The V gene is TRBV14, the J gene TRBJ2-7; unclear D gene. The V and J ends lost 0 bases and 2 bases respectively, with 23 bases between them. The CDR3 contains 19 residues. The germline CDR1 and CDR2 sequences are SGHDN and FVKESK. CDR3 nucleotides: TGTGCCAGCAGCCAAGATCTTCACTACGGAGCAGGCAATCCCTACGAGCAGTACTTC. It specifies CASSQDLHYGAGNPYEQYF.

This chain joins TRBV19 and TRBJ2-4; TRBD2 is a possible D gene (5 bases). The J call is in doubt because the DNA end fits TRBJ2-7 better. The CDR3 sequence is 15 residues long. The germline gives CDR1 LNHDA, CDR2 SQIVND (reference sequence). The chain's CDR3 is CASSIDLEGAYEQYF. The CDR3, as DNA: TGTGCCAGTAGTATAGATTTAGAGGGCGCCTACGAGCAGTACTTC.

This clonotype was observed a handful of times. The V and J genes are TRBV6-5 and TRBJ2-5; D may match TRBD1 or TRBD2 (5 bases each). Judging by the DNA end, TRBJ2-7 fits better; the J call may be wrong. CDR3 length equals 15 residues. Germline-derived CDR1 and CDR2 are MNHEY and SVGAGI. CDR3: CASSYSGGRAGEQYF. The CDR3 DNA sequence: TGTGCCAGCAGTTACTCTGGGGGTCGCGCTGGCGAGCAGTACTTC.

The chain links TRBV27 to TRBJ1-4; D is ambiguous. V lost 7 bases, J lost 8 bases, and 14 bases lay in between. The CDR3 extends over 13 amino acids. Germline V gene data show CDR1 as MNHEY and CDR2 as SMNVEV (reference sequence). The CDR3 protein is CASKSGNGEKLFF. The CDR3 region has the DNA TGTGCCAGCAAGTCGGGGAATGGGGAAAAACTGTTTTTT.

The chain recombines TRBV6-4 with TRBJ2-3, with TRBD2 as a possible D gene (5 bases). Germline V gene data show CDR1 as MRHNA and CDR2 as SNTAGT. This CDR3 is built from 14 residues. Between the trimmed V and J ends, which lost 4 bases and 3 bases, there was a span of 11 bases. CDR3 region: CASSAFGGTDTQYF. CDR3 bases: TGTGCCAGCAGTGCCTTTGGCGGGACAGATACGCAGTATTTT.